This T cell receptor (beta chain) came from a study of T-cell reconstitution after alpha-beta-depleted transplantation in children. This clonotype appeared a few times. The V segment lost 4 bases and the J segment 5 bases; nucleotides outside the gene matches: 11. The CDR3 is 16 residues long. Unique molecular identifiers tagged the TCRbeta library. TCRdb re-analysed the PCR reads in MiXCR, keeping a single row per CDR3 protein. The repertoire holds about 980,000 distinct CDR3 sequences, with about 29% as singletons. This sample comprised PBMCs, mostly from graft donor cells, obtained 360 days after TCRalphabeta/CD19-depleted stem cell transplant. This sequence originates from a boy under two years old who had a stem cell transplant for SCID, so the T cells may come from the graft donor. This chain connects TRBV12-3 or TRBV12-4 to TRBJ2-5, with 9 bases that match TRBD2. In DNA form, the CDR3 reads TGTGCCAGCAGTTGGAGAGGCGGGGGGGCCGGGGAGACCCAGTACTTC. Protein: CASSWRGGGAGETQYF.